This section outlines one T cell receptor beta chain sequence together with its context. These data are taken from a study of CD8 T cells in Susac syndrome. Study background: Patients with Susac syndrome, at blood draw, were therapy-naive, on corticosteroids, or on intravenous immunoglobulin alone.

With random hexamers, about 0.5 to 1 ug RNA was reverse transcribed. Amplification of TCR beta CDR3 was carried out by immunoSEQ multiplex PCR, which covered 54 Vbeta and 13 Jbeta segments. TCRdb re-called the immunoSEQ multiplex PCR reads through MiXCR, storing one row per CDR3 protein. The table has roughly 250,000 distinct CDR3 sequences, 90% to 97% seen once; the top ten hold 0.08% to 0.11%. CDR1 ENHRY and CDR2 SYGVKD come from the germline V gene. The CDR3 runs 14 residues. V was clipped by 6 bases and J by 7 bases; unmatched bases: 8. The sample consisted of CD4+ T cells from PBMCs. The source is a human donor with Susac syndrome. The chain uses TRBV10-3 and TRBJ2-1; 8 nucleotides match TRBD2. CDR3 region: CAISPGLGLNEQFF. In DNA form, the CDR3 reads TGTGCCATCAGCCCGGGACTAGGATTGAATGAGCAGTTCTTC.